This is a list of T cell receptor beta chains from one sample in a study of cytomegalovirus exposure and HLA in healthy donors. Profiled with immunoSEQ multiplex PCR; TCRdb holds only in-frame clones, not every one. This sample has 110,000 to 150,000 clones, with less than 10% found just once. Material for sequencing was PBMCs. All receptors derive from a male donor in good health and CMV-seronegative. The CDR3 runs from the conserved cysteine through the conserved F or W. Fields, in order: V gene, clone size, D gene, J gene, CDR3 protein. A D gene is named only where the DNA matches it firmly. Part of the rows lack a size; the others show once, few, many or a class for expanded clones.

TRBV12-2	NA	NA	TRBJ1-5	CASRVRGFLINQPQHF
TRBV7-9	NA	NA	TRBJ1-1	CASSLGGLENTEAFF
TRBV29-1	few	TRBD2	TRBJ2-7	CSVEGGSMFEQYF
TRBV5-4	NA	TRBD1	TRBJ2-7	CASSQGTGIHYEQYF
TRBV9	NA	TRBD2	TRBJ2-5	CASSAPGGPWETQYF
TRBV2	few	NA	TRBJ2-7	CASIHGPAEHYEQYF
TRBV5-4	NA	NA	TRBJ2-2	CASSVILGKNTGELFF
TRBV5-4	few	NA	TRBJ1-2	CASSLDGDYGYTF
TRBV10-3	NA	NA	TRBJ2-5	CAISPGEETQYF
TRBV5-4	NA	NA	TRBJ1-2	CASSRGGPRFYGYTF
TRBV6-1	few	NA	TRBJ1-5	CASSGTITNQPQHF
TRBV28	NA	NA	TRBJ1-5	CASSLKGVLYSNQPQHF
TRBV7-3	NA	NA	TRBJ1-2	CASSSTGPTNYGYTF
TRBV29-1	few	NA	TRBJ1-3	CSGRRGMAIYF
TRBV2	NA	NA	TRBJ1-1	CASTPHRALPNTEAFF
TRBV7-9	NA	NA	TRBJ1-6	CASSLAGGAQSPLHF
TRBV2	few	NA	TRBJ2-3	CASSDQGGTDTQYF
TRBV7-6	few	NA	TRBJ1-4	CASSLIRATTGEKLFF
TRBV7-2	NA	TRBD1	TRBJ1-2	CASSWTGAYGYTF
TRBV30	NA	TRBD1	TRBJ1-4	CAWSADRARKLFF
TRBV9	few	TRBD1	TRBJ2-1	CASSVSGQGGSEQFF
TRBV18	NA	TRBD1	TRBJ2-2	CASSPGGQPNTGELFF
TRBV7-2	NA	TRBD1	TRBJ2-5	CASSQDRGRETQYF
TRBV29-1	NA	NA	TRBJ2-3	CSVEEGVSTDTQYF
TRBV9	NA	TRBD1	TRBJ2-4	CASSAGQGRNIQYF
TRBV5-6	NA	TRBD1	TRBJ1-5	CASSAAGTGQGQPQHF